The table lists the clone carrying this T cell receptor beta chain with a count of one. Its antigen is unidentified. The sample's treatment: roughly nine-day PBMC culture with coronavirus spike peptide pools or control peptides (ViraFEST assay). With the Oncomine TCR Beta short-read assay, DNA from cultured CD4+ T cells was sequenced. TCRdb ran MiXCR on the PCR reads and lists one entry per CDR3 protein. The sample records over 9,000 distinct CDR3 sequences, around 46% being singletons. The germline V gene has CDR1 SGHTA and CDR2 FQGNSA. The CDR3 is 15 residues long. V was shortened by 6 bases and J by 0 bases, with 12 bases between the two germline ends. This sample was taken from a study of vaccination and CD4 T cells after COVID-19.

The chain couples TRBV7-2 to TRBJ1-3; D is unclear. The specimen sequenced was CD4+ T cells from blood, cultured in vitro. The clonotype comes from a human donor who had recovered from COVID-19. This CDR3 is CASRVATGSGNTIYF. CDR3 sequence (DNA): TGTGCCAGCAGAGTAGCGACGGGCTCTGGAAACACCATATATTTT.